The present TCR beta chain was sequenced within a study of CD8+ T cells in alopecia areata. Isolation of CD4+ and CD8+ T cells from PBMCs was achieved by sorting. Notes on this clone: Its antigen is unidentified.

Extraction and reverse transcription of RNA yielded cDNA as the sequencing template. Repertoires were generated with immunoSEQ multiplex PCR, while TCRdb's copy carries only in-frame clones and drops some. Of 120,000 or so clones in the sample, roughly 50% were seen once. The study, taken as a whole, reports: Possibly as an HLA-related effect, TCR sharing across patients appeared less clear than in mice.

V lost 6 bases and J lost 2; bases outside the gene matches: 12. The CDR3 runs to 15 residues. Looked up from germline, CDR1 is GTSNPN and CDR2 is SVGIG (reference sequence). V and J are TRBV30 and TRBJ2-5; 7 bases are shared with TRBD1. This receptor was identified in a human donor with alopecia areata. Sequenced material: NKG2D-low CD8+ T cells sorted from blood. The CDR3 protein is CACPGHEDRQETQYF. The CDR3 DNA reads TGTGCCTGCCCAGGCCACGAGGACAGGCAAGAGACCCAGTACTTC.